Described below is a single T cell receptor (beta chain) sequence and its context. These data originate in a study of blood T cell repertoires in COVID-19. Study-level information: Sample material is recorded as cDNA or gDNA derived from T cells, B-cell-depleted T cells, or PBMCs.

V was pared by 6 bases and J by 0 bases, with 6 bases of the junction left unmatched. Germline lookup yields CDR1 LNHDA and CDR2 SQIVND (reference sequence). This CDR3 has 15 amino acids. Study processing details: Reference gene primer amplification yielded estimated nucleated cell counts. Sequencing used immunoSEQ multiplex PCR; TCRdb keeps in-frame clones, though not all of them. For V, J and clone size, that table is used; D and trimming come from the DNA. The sample holds about 160,000 clones, about 85% seen once. The J gene is TRBJ2-3, the V gene TRBV19, with TRBD1 matching 7 bases. This TCR was recovered from a man in his sixties who had recovered from COVID-19. Sequenced: peripheral blood. CDR3 sequence reads: CASSWRTGSTDTQYF. In DNA, the CDR3 is TGTGCCAGTAGCTGGAGGACAGGAAGCACAGATACGCAGTATTTT.